These 27 T cell receptor beta chains were sequenced from one sample in a study of shared clonotypes between healthy human individuals. Repertoires were generated with immunoSEQ multiplex PCR, while TCRdb's copy carries only in-frame clones and drops some. Of roughly 650,000 clones listed, more than 95% are singletons. Sequencing used naive CD4+ T cells sorted from blood. This sample's subset: CD45RA+ positively selected. These receptor sequences come from a woman younger than 45 in good health.

This clone was picked up one time. This chain joins TRBV4-1 and TRBJ2-6; 11 bases align to TRBD1. The V segment lost 7 bases and the J segment 0 bases; nucleotides outside the gene matches: 5. Per germline, CDR1 MGHRA and CDR2 YSYEKL. This CDR3 has 17 residues. The CDR3 DNA sequence: TGCGCCAGCATTGCCGGGACAGGGGGCTCTGGGGCCAACGTCCTGACTTTC. This encodes CASIAGTGGSGANVLTF.

This chain links TRBV6-6 with TRBJ2-7, with D possibly TRBD2 on 6 matching bases. This CDR3 has 14 amino acids. V lost 7 bases and J 2 bases, leaving 15 bases between the germline ends. CDR1 is MNHNY and CDR2 is SVGAGI in the germline V gene (reference sequence). This chain's CDR3 is CASTPTGGPYEQYF. CDR3 DNA sequence: TGTGCCAGCACTCCTACCGGGGGACCCTACGAGCAGTACTTC.

The chain carries TRBV2 and TRBJ1-4; D is possibly TRBD1 (6 bases). V was trimmed by 6 bases and J by 7 bases, leaving 18 bases between them. Germline V gene sequence: CDR1 SNHLY, CDR2 FYNNEI. This CDR3 spans 15 amino acids. The CDR3 DNA reads as TGTGCCAGCAGAGGAGCTCAGGGGTTCGGTGAAAAACTGTTTTTT. Translation gives CASRGAQGFGEKLFF.

This clone was picked up one time. V and J are TRBV4-2 and TRBJ2-2; D is ambiguous. Trimming removed 0 bases from V and 0 bases from J, with 5 bases in between. Germline CDR1 LGHNA, CDR2 YNFKEQ. CDR3 length: 15 amino acids. The CDR3 loop reads CASSQDWANTGELFF. The CDR3, as DNA: TGTGCCAGCAGCCAAGATTGGGCGAACACCGGGGAGCTGTTTTTT.

This rearrangement joins TRBV19 to TRBJ2-6; the D gene is possibly TRBD2 (6 bases). CDR3 length equals 20 residues. The germline V gene has CDR1 LNHDA and CDR2 SQIVND (reference sequence). V gave up 1 base and J gave up 0 bases, with 19 bases separating them. For the CDR3, the DNA is TGTGCCAGTAGTATAGGGCTCGGGGGTACGGGGCTCTCTGGGGCCAACGTCCTGACTTTC. This encodes CASSIGLGGTGLSGANVLTF.

The chain employs TRBV27 and TRBJ2-1; D not certain. Germline V gene lookup returns CDR1 MNHEY and CDR2 SMNVEV (reference sequence). This CDR3 is built from 16 residues. The V gene lost 5 bases and the J gene lost 0 bases, with 14 bases spanning the gap. CDR3 residues: CASSHPRRSSYNEQFF. DNA for the CDR3: TGTGCCAGCAGTCACCCGAGACGGAGCTCCTACAATGAGCAGTTCTTC.

In its sample, this clone was seen once. The chain links TRBV20-1 to TRBJ2-7; TRBD1 matches 8 bases. Germline V gives CDR1 DFQATT, CDR2 SNEGSKA (reference sequence). The V gene end was trimmed by 3 bases and the J gene end by 5 bases; junction bases not matched to a gene: 0. The CDR3 runs to 11 residues. Here the CDR3 reads CSARTGDEQYF. The CDR3, as DNA: TGCAGTGCTAGGACAGGGGACGAGCAGTACTTC.

The genes are TRBV7-6 and TRBJ1-1, with D unresolved. Trimming removed 6 bases at V and 0 bases at J, with 8 bases between. There are 13 residues in the CDR3. The germline CDR1 and CDR2 sequences are SGHVS and FNYEAQ. The DNA of the CDR3 is TGTGCCAGCAGTAAGGATGTGAACACTGAAGCTTTCTTT. It encodes CASSKDVNTEAFF.

V gene TRBV28 combines with J gene TRBJ2-2; possibly TRBD2 for D (6 bases). In germline, CDR1 is MDHEN, CDR2 SYDVKM. V was cut by 8 bases and J by 4 bases, with 17 bases left in between. The CDR3 runs 15 residues. CDR3 DNA sequence: TGTGCCAGCCGCGCCGGGAGTTACTCCACCGGGGAGCTGTTTTTT. It specifies CASRAGSYSTGELFF.

V usage is TRBV28 and J usage is TRBJ2-7; TRBD1 matches at 7 bases. CDR3 length: 15 amino acids. Germline CDR1 and CDR2: MDHEN and SYDVKM. V lost 7 bases to trimming and J lost 1 base; unmatched junction nucleotides: 10. In nucleotides, the CDR3 is TGTGCCAGCAACCCCCCCGAGACAGGGTCCTACGAGCAGTACTTC. Amino acid sequence: CASNPPETGSYEQYF.

The chain links TRBV6-5 to TRBJ2-7; 7 bases are a match to TRBD1. The CDR3 sequence is 15 residues long. Germline V gives CDR1 MNHEY, CDR2 SVGAGI. Trimming cost V 2 bases and J 3 bases; bases outside gene matches: 7. The CDR3 region has the DNA TGTGCCAGCAGTTACGGGGACAGTTCCTGCTACGAGCAGTACTTC. Its translation: CASSYGDSSCYEQYF.

This rearrangement joins TRBV5-6 to TRBJ2-3; 8 bases match TRBD2. Germline V gene data show CDR1 as SGHDT and CDR2 as YYEEEE. CDR3 length: 15 residues. After removal of 4 bases from V and 3 bases from J, the junction contained 7 bases not matched to a gene. The DNA for the CDR3 is TGTGCCAGCAGCCCGAGTGGGACTAGAACAGATACGCAGTATTTT. The encoded protein is CASSPSGTRTDTQYF.

The V gene is TRBV5-6, the J gene TRBJ1-1, with D possibly matching TRBD1 (6 bases). This CDR3 spans 13 amino acids. The germline V and J ends were trimmed by 5 bases and 4 bases, with 12 bases remaining between them. Germline V gene data show CDR1 as SGHDT and CDR2 as YYEEEE. CDR3 nucleotide sequence: TGTGCCAGCAGATCAACAGGGTTCACTGAAGCTTTCTTT. It specifies CASRSTGFTEAFF.

J is TRBJ1-5 and V is TRBV5-6; D is perhaps TRBD1 (5 bases). The V end was cut by 4 bases, the J end by 6 bases, with 14 bases between. Per germline, CDR1 SGHDT and CDR2 YYEEEE. This CDR3 contains 14 residues. CDR3 residues: CASSSYGGGQPQHF. Here the CDR3 DNA reads TGTGCCAGCAGCAGCTATGGGGGGGGTCAGCCCCAGCATTTT.

The chain recombines TRBV5-1 with TRBJ2-3, with a weak D call TRBD1 (6 bases). This CDR3 spans 15 amino acids. Trimming shortened V by 0 bases and J by 6 bases, and 14 bases separated the two germline ends. Germline-derived CDR1 and CDR2 are SGHRS and YFSETQ. CDR3 DNA sequence: TGCGCCAGCAGCTTGGACAGATCTAGGGGGGATACGCAGTATTTT. Its protein is CASSLDRSRGDTQYF. The full variable domain, with the rest looked up from reference TRBV5-1 and TRBJ2-3, is KAGVTQTPRYLIKTRGQQVTLSCSPISGHRSVSWYQQTPGQGLQFLFEYFSETQRNKGNFPGRFSGRQFSNSRSEMNVSTLELGDSALYLCASSLDRSRGDTQYFGPGTRLTVL.

The rearrangement joins TRBV18 to TRBJ1-1; 9 bases align to TRBD1. The CDR3 loop spans 20 amino acids. Looked up from germline, CDR1 is KGHSH and CDR2 is LQKENI. V gave up 4 bases and J gave up 0 bases; unmatched junction bases: 18. In DNA form, the CDR3 reads TGTGCCAGCTCACTTTCACAGGGGGCCAAAAGTTCCCGCATGAACACTGAAGCTTTCTTT. This codes for CASSLSQGAKSSRMNTEAFF.

The CDR3 sequence is CASSYLGQPATEAFF. The CDR3 nucleotides are TGTGCCAGCAGTTACCTGGGACAGCCAGCCACTGAAGCTTTCTTT. The rearrangement links TRBV6-5 to TRBJ1-1, with 7 bases matching TRBD1. V dropped 2 bases and J dropped 4; count of bases not matched to a gene: 7. The V gene's germline CDR1 is MNHEY and CDR2 SVGAGI. CDR3 size: 15 residues.

The V gene is TRBV6-1, the J gene TRBJ1-2; D may be TRBD1 (5 bases). The germline V gene has CDR1 MNHNS and CDR2 SASEGT. Trimming took off 5 bases at V and 6 bases at J, with 7 bases between the two ends. The CDR3 totals 11 residues. CDR3: CASSQGDGYTF. The CDR3 nucleotides read TGTGCCAGCAGTCAGGGCGATGGCTACACCTTC.

V usage is TRBV29-1 and J usage is TRBJ2-1, with no clear D. The CDR3 has 10 residues. Germline V CDR1 and CDR2: SQVTM, ANQGSEA. The V and J ends lost 5 bases and 10 bases respectively, with 9 bases between them. This CDR3 reads CSVWTAEQFF. The CDR3 DNA reads TGCAGCGTTTGGACCGCCGAGCAGTTCTTC.

This clone has a single count. The chain has TRBV10-2 and TRBJ2-7, with TRBD2 matching over 9 bases. This CDR3 spans 14 amino acids. V lost 6 bases, J lost 5 bases, and 8 bases stayed unmatched. The germline V gene encodes CDR1 WSHSY and CDR2 SAAADI. CDR3 coding DNA: TGCGCCAGCAGGTTAGCGGGAGAGAGCCACGAGCAGTACTTC. Translation gives CASRLAGESHEQYF.

The chain couples TRBV7-3 to TRBJ2-1, with 10 bases matching TRBD2. V lost 5 bases to trimming and J lost 6 bases; unmatched junction nucleotides: 7. The CDR3 sequence is 15 residues long. Germline-derived CDR1 and CDR2 are SGHTA and FQGTGA. The CDR3 DNA follows: TGTGCCAGCAGCCTAGCGGGAGATCCCACCAATGAGCAGTTCTTC. Residues: CASSLAGDPTNEQFF.

The count of this clone is one. The chain links TRBV11-2 to TRBJ1-5; D is possibly TRBD1 (6 bases). Trimming stripped 4 bases from V and 5 bases from J, with 9 bases between. This CDR3 is 13 amino acids long. Germline V lookup: CDR1 SGHAT, CDR2 FQNNGV. The CDR3: CASSSGEHQPQHF. The CDR3 DNA reads TGTGCCAGCAGCTCAGGGGAACATCAGCCCCAGCATTTT.

The V call is TRBV28, the J call TRBJ2-3; D call uncertain. Trimming took off 7 bases at V and 2 bases at J, with 13 bases between the two ends. CDR3 size: 14 residues. CDR1 is MDHEN and CDR2 is SYDVKM in the germline V gene. The CDR3 DNA reads TGTGCCAGCAAGGGAATAGGCGACACAGATACGCAGTATTTT. It encodes CASKGIGDTDTQYF.

The chain couples TRBV9 to TRBJ2-4, with 7 bases matching TRBD2. The CDR3 covers 12 residues. After removal of 4 bases from V and 9 bases from J, the junction contained 4 bases not matched to a gene. The V gene's germline CDR1 is SGDLS and CDR2 YYNGEE. The DNA of the CDR3 is TGTGCCAGCAGCATAGCGGGTGGCATTCAGTACTTC. It codes for CASSIAGGIQYF.

The sample holds a few counts of this clone. The V call is TRBV28, the J call TRBJ1-5, with D unclear. Germline CDR1 MDHEN, CDR2 SYDVKM. V lost 1 base and J lost 9, with 7 bases in between. This CDR3 is 12 amino acids long. CDR3 in amino acids: CASSLSLRPQHF. The CDR3 bases are TGTGCCAGCAGTTTATCTCTAAGGCCCCAGCATTTT.

The chain employs TRBV6-5 and TRBJ1-1; D is undetermined. Trimming left V 2 bases short and J 0 bases short, with 13 bases between. CDR1 and CDR2 (germline): MNHEY, SVGAGI. CDR3 length equals 16 residues. The CDR3 is CASSYPKGSVNTEAFF. In nucleotides, the CDR3 is TGTGCCAGCAGTTACCCAAAAGGATCAGTGAACACTGAAGCTTTCTTT.

Turning to this clone: This sample includes further DNA sequences coding for the same CDR3. The rearrangement links TRBV5-1 to TRBJ1-5, with 7 bases identical to TRBD1. Trimming removed 4 bases from V and 1 base from J; junction bases left unmatched: 5. The CDR3 has 15 amino acids. Germline V gene data show CDR1 as SGHRS and CDR2 as YFSETQ. CDR3 sequence reads: CASSPTGASNQPQHF. The CDR3 DNA reads as TGCGCCAGCAGCCCTACAGGGGCGAGCAATCAGCCCCAGCATTTT. Based on the CDR3 plus reference TRBV5-1 and TRBJ1-5, the full variable domain is KAGVTQTPRYLIKTRGQQVTLSCSPISGHRSVSWYQQTPGQGLQFLFEYFSETQRNKGNFPGRFSGRQFSNSRSEMNVSTLELGDSALYLCASSPTGASNQPQHFGDGTRLSIL.